What follows are 3 T cell receptor beta chains derived from one specimen sequenced in a study of PD-1 blockade in classical Hodgkin lymphoma. Generated by immunoSEQ multiplex PCR, the TCRdb table keeps only in-frame clones and is missing some. Of about 6,800 clones listed, roughly 80% are singletons. Brentuximab vedotin exposure varied, and every patient relapsed after autologous stem cell transplantation. Researchers report purifying CD4+ T cells from thawed PBMCs by magnetic negative selection. Sequencing used CD4+ T cells from blood, obtained at baseline. These receptors were taken from a human donor with classical Hodgkin lymphoma.

This rearrangement joins TRBV29-1 to TRBJ2-2, with D tentatively TRBD2 (6 bases). The CDR3 sequence is 13 residues long. The ends were cut back, 3 bases at V and 5 bases at J, with 10 bases in the middle. CDR1 and CDR2 (germline): SQVTM, ANQGSEA. The CDR3 spells CSVEPGGTGELFF. The CDR3 coding sequence is TGCAGCGTTGAGCCCGGGGGAACCGGGGAGCTGTTTTTT.

The chain employs TRBV28 and TRBJ2-7; 7 nucleotides align to TRBD1. The V gene end was trimmed by 1 base and the J gene end by 5 bases; junction bases not matched to a gene: 2. Germline V CDR1 and CDR2: MDHEN, SYDVKM. The CDR3 length is 13 residues. The CDR3 region is CASSLFRGNEQYF. In DNA, the CDR3 is TGTGCCAGCAGTTTATTCAGGGGGAACGAGCAGTACTTC.

V gene TRBV7-2 combines with J gene TRBJ2-1; no firm D call. Deletions cut 1 base from V and 8 bases from J, with 3 bases between. The germline gives CDR1 SGHTA, CDR2 FQGNSA. The CDR3 covers 11 residues. The CDR3 protein is CASSLVDEQFF. DNA of the CDR3: TGTGCCAGCAGCTTAGTGGATGAGCAGTTCTTC. The complete variable domain, with remaining parts taken from reference TRBV7-2 and TRBJ2-1, reads GAGVSQSPSNKVTEKGKDVELRCDPISGHTALYWYRQSLGQGLEFLIYFQGNSAPDKSGLPSDRFSAERTGGSVSTLTIQRTQQEDSAVYLCASSLVDEQFFGPGTRLTVL.